A selection of T cell receptor beta chains follows, all from one sample in a study of neurological immune-mediated disorders. TCRdb analysed the 5' RACE reads with MiXCR anew, one entry per CDR3 protein. The sample shows 25,000 to 35,000 distinct CDR3 sequences, roughly 12% of them seen only once. Sequences were obtained from PBMCs. These receptors were taken from a man in his 60s in good health. Each CDR3 is given with its conserved first and last residue. The D gene is left open where the match is weak. Expanded clones are given a class, and other clones once, few, many or no size at all.

d_gene	v_gene	j_gene	abundance	CDR3aa
-	TRBV20-1	TRBJ2-2	many	CSAPGRQNTGELFF
-	TRBV5-1	TRBJ2-1	few	CASSLGQGNNEQFF
TRBD1	TRBV5-1	TRBJ2-6	many	CASSTRTGGLSDVLTF
TRBD1	TRBV12-3/TRBV12-4	TRBJ1-1	many	CASSRADRGFWAFF
-	TRBV9	TRBJ2-1	medium-sized	CASSVGLAESSYNEQFF
TRBD2	TRBV11-3	TRBJ2-5	many	CASSLGSAGGGQETQYF
TRBD1	TRBV20-1	TRBJ1-1	many	CSANSGQVTFF
-	TRBV4-1	TRBJ1-2	many	CASSPLDRPDYGYTF
TRBD1	TRBV7-2	TRBJ2-7	many	CASSTTGGSLGQYF
-	TRBV20-1	TRBJ2-5	many	CSARLLETQYF
TRBD1	TRBV7-9	TRBJ2-1	many	CASSLVDRGDEQFF
TRBD1	TRBV6-2/TRBV6-3	TRBJ1-2	many	CASSAGTGRGYTF
TRBD2	TRBV7-2	TRBJ2-1	many	CASSLAGLDLGEQFF
-	TRBV12-3/TRBV12-4	TRBJ2-2	many	CASSLAGENGELFF
TRBD1	TRBV7-3	TRBJ2-3	-	CTSSLMYRGRTTDTQYF
TRBD2	TRBV20-1	TRBJ2-7	many	CSAFGRLAVGQYF
-	TRBV15	TRBJ1-2	many	CATSRDRVYGYTF
-	TRBV12-3/TRBV12-4	TRBJ1-5	many	CASSILGGYQPQHF
TRBD1	TRBV7-6	TRBJ1-3	many	CASSLGTGTGNTIYF
-	TRBV29-1	TRBJ2-2	few	CSRPKTNTGELFF
-	TRBV7-9	TRBJ1-1	many	CAGNRQQNTEAFF
-	TRBV24-1	TRBJ2-7	many	CATSDVGGQPNCSYEQYF
TRBD1	TRBV18	TRBJ2-3	many	CASSPAPAGTGTDTQYF
-	TRBV7-2	TRBJ2-1	many	CASSQIYGASSYNEQFF
-	TRBV2	TRBJ1-2	-	CASEGVGYTF
-	TRBV20-1	TRBJ1-5	many	CSATSPRGNQPQHF
TRBD1	TRBV28	TRBJ2-3	many	CASSYDRATDTQYF
TRBD2	TRBV12-3/TRBV12-4	TRBJ2-1	many	CASSLRLADHNEQFF
-	TRBV15	TRBJ2-6	many	CATSRGRDFSGANVLTF
TRBD2	TRBV29-1	TRBJ2-7	many	CSVDSTSGSRGEQYF
TRBD1	TRBV5-4	TRBJ2-2	many	CASSPWTGRHTGELFF
TRBD1	TRBV12-3/TRBV12-4	TRBJ2-5	-	CASSLVRGETQYF
TRBD1	TRBV9	TRBJ2-3	many	CASSASTGTGHWGDTQYF
-	TRBV7-9	TRBJ2-3	many	CASSFPLDTQYF
TRBD2	TRBV28	TRBJ2-7	many	CATAATSESYEQYF
-	TRBV29-1	TRBJ2-1	many	CSVEDIRYNEQFF
-	TRBV7-2	TRBJ2-2	few	CASSPLTSPGELFF
-	TRBV11-3	TRBJ2-3	many	CASSFPARTQYF
-	TRBV7-2	TRBJ2-1	-	CASGLVASNEQFF
TRBD1	TRBV6-1	TRBJ2-7	-	CACRGLISYEQYF
-	TRBV15	TRBJ1-5	many	CATSRIRGSSNQPQHF
TRBD2	TRBV12-3/TRBV12-4	TRBJ2-5	many	CASSGGSNQETQYF
-	TRBV4-2	TRBJ1-2	once	CTSSQEEGLYGYTF
-	TRBV5-5	TRBJ2-7	medium-sized	CASSLERGITYEQYF
-	TRBV5-1	TRBJ1-5	many	CASSSGINQPQHF
-	TRBV5-6	TRBJ2-1	many	CASSPAGSNEQFF
-	TRBV20-1	TRBJ2-5	many	CSAPGAEGEETQYF
TRBD2	TRBV6-2/TRBV6-3	TRBJ2-3	many	CASTPLAGGKDTQYF
TRBD1	TRBV7-3	TRBJ2-7	many	CASSFSGQGYEQYF
TRBD2	TRBV10-3	TRBJ2-3	many	CATEAGGTDTQYF
TRBD2	TRBV20-1	TRBJ2-1	many	CSARDIGGGRAANEQFF